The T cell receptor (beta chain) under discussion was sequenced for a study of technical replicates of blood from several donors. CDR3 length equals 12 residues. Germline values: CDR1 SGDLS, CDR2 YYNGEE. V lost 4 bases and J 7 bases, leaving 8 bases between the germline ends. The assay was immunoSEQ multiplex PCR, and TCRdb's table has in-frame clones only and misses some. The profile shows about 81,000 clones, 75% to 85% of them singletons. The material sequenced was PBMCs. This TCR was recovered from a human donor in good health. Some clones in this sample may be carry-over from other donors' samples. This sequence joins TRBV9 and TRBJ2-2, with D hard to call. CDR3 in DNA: TGTGCCAGCAGCCCCCGTAACGGGGAGCTGTTTTTT. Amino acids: CASSPRNGELFF.